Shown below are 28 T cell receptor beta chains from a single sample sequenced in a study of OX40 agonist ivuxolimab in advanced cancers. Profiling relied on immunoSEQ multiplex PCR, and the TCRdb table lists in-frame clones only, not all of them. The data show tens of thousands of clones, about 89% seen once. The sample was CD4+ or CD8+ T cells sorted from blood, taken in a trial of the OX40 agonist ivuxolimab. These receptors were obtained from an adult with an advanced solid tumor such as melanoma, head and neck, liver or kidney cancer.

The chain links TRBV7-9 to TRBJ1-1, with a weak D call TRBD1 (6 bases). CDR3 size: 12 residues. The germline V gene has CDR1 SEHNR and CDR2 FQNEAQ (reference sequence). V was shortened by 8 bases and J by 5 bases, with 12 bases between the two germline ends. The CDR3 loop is CASSGVGTEAFF. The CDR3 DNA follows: TGTGCCAGCTCAGGGGTCGGGACTGAAGCTTTCTTT.

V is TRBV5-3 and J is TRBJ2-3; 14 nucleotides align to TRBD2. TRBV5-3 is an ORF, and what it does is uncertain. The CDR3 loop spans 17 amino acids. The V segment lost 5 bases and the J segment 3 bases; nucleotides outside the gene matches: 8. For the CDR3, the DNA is TGTGCCAGAAGAGGTAGACTAGCGGGAGGGGCGACAGATACGCAGTATTTT. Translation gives CARRGRLAGGATDTQYF.

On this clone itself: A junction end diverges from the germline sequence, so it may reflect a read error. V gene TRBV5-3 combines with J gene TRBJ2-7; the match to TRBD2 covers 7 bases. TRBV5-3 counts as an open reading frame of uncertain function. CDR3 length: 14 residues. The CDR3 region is CASSFYGGNYEQYF. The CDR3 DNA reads TGTGCCAGCAGCTTTTACGGGGGGAACTACGAGCAGTACTTC.

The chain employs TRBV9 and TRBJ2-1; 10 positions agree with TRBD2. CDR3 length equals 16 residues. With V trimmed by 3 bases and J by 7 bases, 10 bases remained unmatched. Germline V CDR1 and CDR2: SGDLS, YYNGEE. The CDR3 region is CASSGIKRGGGNEQFF. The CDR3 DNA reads TGTGCCAGCAGCGGGATTAAGCGGGGGGGCGGAAATGAGCAGTTCTTC.

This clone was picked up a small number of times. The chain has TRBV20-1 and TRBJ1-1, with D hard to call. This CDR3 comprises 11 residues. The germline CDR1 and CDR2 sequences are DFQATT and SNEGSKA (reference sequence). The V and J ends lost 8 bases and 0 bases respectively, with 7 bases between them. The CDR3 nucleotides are TGCAGTCAGCGGGTGAACACTGAAGCTTTCTTT. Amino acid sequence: CSQRVNTEAFF.

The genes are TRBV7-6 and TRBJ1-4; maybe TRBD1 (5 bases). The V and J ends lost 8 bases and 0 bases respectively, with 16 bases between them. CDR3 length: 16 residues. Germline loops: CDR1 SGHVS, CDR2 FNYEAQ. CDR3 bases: TGTGCCAGCTCCCATGAGCGGGGCACAACTAATGAAAAACTGTTTTTT. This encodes CASSHERGTTNEKLFF.

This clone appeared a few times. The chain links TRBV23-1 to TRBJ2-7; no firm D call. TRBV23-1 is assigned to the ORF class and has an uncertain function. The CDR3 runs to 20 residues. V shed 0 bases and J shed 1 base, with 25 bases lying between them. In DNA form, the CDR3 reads TGCGCCAGCAGTCAATCGACAAAAAAAACAAAACGGGCCGGATCCTACGAGCAGTACTTC. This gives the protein CASSQSTKKTKRAGSYEQYF.

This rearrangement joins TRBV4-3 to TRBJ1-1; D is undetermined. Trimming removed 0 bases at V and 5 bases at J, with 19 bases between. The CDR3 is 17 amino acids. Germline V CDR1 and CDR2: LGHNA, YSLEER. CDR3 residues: CASSQDLVSYVRTEAFF. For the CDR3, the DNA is TGCGCCAGCAGCCAAGATTTGGTGTCTTATGTTCGGACTGAAGCTTTCTTT.

In nucleotides, the CDR3 is TGTGCCAGCAGCCAATCACGCGACAGGGTCGTCTATGGCTACACCTTC. Protein: CASSQSRDRVVYGYTF. The chain carries TRBV11-3 and TRBJ1-2; 7 bases fit TRBD1. Germline V gene data show CDR1 as SGHNT and CDR2 as YENEEA. The ends lost 5 bases at V and 4 bases at J; junction bases unmatched: 13. There are 16 residues in the CDR3.

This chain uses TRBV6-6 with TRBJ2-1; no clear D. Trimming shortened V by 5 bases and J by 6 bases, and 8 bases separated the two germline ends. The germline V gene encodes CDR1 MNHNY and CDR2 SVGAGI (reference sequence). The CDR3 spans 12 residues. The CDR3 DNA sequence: TGTGCCAGCAGTCACCGAATCAATGAGCAGTTCTTC. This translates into CASSHRINEQFF.

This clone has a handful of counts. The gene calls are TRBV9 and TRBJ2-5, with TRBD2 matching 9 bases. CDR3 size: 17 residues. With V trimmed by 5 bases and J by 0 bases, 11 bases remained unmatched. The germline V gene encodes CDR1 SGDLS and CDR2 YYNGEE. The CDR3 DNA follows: TGTGCCAGCAGTGATAGCGGGAGCGGGTGGTACCAAGAGACCCAGTACTTC. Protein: CASSDSGSGWYQETQYF.

CDR3 sequence: CASSYVAGGRADTQYF. The CDR3 DNA is TGTGCCAGCAGTTACGTAGCGGGAGGAAGGGCAGATACGCAGTATTTT. This sequence joins TRBV6-5 and TRBJ2-3; 10 positions match TRBD2. Looked up from germline, CDR1 is MNHEY and CDR2 is SVGAGI. This CDR3 has 16 residues. The J segment lost 4 bases and the V segment lost 2 bases, leaving 6 bases of the junction unmatched.

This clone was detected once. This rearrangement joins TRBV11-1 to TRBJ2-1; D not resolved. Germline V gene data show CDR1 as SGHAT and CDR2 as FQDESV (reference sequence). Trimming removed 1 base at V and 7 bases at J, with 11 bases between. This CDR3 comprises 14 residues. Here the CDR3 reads CASSLGLHPNEQFF. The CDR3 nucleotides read TGTGCCAGCAGCTTAGGCTTACACCCTAATGAGCAGTTCTTC.

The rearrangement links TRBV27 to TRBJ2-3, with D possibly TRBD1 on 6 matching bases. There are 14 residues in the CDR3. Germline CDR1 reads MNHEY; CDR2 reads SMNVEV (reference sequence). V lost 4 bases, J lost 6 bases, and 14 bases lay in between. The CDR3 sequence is CASSSWDTLDTQYF. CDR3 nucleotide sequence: TGTGCCAGCAGTTCTTGGGACACCTTGGATACGCAGTATTTT.

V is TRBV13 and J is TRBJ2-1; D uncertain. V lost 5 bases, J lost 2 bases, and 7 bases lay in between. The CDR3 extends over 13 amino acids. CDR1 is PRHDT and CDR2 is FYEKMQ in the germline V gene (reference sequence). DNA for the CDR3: TGTGCCAGCAGCCCCTCCACCTACAATGAGCAGTTCTTC. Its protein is CASSPSTYNEQFF.

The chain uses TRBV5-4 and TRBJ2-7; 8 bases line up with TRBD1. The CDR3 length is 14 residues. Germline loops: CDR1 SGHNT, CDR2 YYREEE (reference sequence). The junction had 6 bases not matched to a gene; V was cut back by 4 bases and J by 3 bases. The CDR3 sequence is CASSPTGQVYEQYF. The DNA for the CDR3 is TGTGCCAGCAGCCCGACGGGACAGGTCTACGAGCAGTACTTC.

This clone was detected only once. The DNA of the CDR3 is TGCGCCAGCAGTCCCGGGACAGGGGAGGTCACCGGGGAGCTGTTTTTT. Its translation is CASSPGTGEVTGELFF. The rearrangement joins TRBV4-1 to TRBJ2-2; TRBD1 agrees at 10 bases. Germline-derived CDR1 and CDR2 are MGHRA and YSYEKL. J was trimmed by 4 bases and V by 6 bases; bases with no gene match: 8. The CDR3 consists of 16 residues.

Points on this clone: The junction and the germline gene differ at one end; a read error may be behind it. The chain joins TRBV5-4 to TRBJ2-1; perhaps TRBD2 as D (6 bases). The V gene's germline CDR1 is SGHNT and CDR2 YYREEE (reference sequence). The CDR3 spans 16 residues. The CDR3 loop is CASSSPRASAYNEQFF. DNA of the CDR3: TGCGCCAGCAGCTCCCCCAGGGCTAGCGCGTACAATGAGCAGTTCTTC.

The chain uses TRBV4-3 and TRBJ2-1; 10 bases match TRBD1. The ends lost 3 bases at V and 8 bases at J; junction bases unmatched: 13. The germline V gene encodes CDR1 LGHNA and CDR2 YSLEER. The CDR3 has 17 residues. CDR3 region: CASSHPQGTGALDEQFF. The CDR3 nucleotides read TGCGCCAGCAGCCACCCCCAAGGGACAGGGGCCCTAGATGAGCAGTTCTTC.

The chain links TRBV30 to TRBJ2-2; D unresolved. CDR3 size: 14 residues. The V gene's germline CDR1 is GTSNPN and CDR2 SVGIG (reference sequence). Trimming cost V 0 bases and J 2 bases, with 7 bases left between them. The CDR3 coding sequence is TGTGCCTGGAGTGTAAACCCCAACACCGGGGAGCTGTTTTTT. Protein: CAWSVNPNTGELFF.

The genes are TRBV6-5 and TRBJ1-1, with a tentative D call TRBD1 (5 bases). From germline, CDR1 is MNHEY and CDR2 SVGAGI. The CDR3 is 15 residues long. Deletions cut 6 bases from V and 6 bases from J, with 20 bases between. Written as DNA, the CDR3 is TGTGCCAGCAGCCCTAACGCGGGCCCCAGGGCTGAAGCTTTCTTT. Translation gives CASSPNAGPRAEAFF.

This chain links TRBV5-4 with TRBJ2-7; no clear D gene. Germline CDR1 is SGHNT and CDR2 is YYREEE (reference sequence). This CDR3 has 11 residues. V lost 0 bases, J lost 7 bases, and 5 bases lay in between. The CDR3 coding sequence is TGTGCCAGCAGCTTGGGCCCGGAGCAGTACTTC. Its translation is CASSLGPEQYF.

CDR3 DNA sequence: TGCGCCAGCAGCCAAGTTAGGACAGGGGGTTACGAGCAGTACTTC. Translation gives CASSQVRTGGYEQYF. The chain combines TRBV4-1 with TRBJ2-7; 10 bases agree with TRBD1. This CDR3 is built from 15 residues. Germline loops: CDR1 MGHRA, CDR2 YSYEKL. V lost 1 base, J lost 4 bases, and 4 bases stayed unmatched.

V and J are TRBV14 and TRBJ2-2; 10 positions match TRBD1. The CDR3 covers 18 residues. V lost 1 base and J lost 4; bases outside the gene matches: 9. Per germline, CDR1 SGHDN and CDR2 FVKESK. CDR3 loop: CASSQGFRQGARTGELFF. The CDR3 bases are TGTGCCAGCAGCCAAGGATTCCGACAGGGGGCCCGCACCGGGGAGCTGTTTTTT.

This chain's CDR3 is CASNQAGTEAFF. The CDR3 bases are TGCGCCAGCAATCAGGCAGGGACTGAAGCTTTCTTT. The rearrangement joins TRBV4-1 to TRBJ1-1; perhaps TRBD1 as D (5 bases). The CDR3 extends over 12 amino acids. The germline gives CDR1 MGHRA, CDR2 YSYEKL. Trimming took 7 bases from V and 5 from J, leaving 11 bases between them.

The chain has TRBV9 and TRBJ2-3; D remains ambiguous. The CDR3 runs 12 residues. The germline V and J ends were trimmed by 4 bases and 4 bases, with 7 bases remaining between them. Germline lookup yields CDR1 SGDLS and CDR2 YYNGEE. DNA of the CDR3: TGTGCCAGCAGCCCCAACGCAGATACGCAGTATTTT. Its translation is CASSPNADTQYF.

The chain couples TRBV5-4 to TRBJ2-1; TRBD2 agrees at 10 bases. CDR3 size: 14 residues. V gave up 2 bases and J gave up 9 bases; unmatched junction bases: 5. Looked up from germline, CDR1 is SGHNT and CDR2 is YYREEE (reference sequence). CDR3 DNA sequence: TGTGCCAGCAGCTTCAGCGGGGGGGTCGTTGAGCAGTTCTTC. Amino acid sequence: CASSFSGGVVEQFF.

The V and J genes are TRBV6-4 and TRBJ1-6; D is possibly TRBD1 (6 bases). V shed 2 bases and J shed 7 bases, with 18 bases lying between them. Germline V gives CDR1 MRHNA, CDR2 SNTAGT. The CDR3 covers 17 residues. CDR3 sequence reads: CASSDALWTARNSPLHF. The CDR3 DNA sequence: TGTGCCAGCAGTGACGCACTCTGGACAGCTCGAAATTCACCCCTCCACTTT.